A selection of T cell receptor beta chains follows, all from one sample in a study of blood T cell repertoires in COVID-19. Sequencing was performed with immunoSEQ multiplex PCR; in TCRdb, only in-frame clones are kept and a portion is missing. This table has roughly 80,000 clones, around 84% appearing once. The sequenced sample consisted of peripheral blood. All receptors come from a man aged 50 to 60 with acute or convalescent COVID-19. CDR3s include the opening cysteine and the closing phenylalanine or tryptophan. A D gene is named only where the DNA matches it firmly. Clone size is given for some rows only: seen once, a few or many times, or a class if the clone is expanded.

>TRBV2|.|TRBJ2-1|.
TGTGCCAGCAGTGGAGGACAGCCTATCTACAATGAGCAGTTCTTC
CASSGGQPIYNEQFF
>TRBV7-7|TRBD1|TRBJ1-5|few
TGTGCCAGCAGCCGGGACAGCACTAAAACGAGCAATCAGCCCCAGCATTTT
CASSRDSTKTSNQPQHF
>TRBV6-5|.|TRBJ1-1|.
TGTGCCAGCAGTTACGGTGTAGGGGTGGTAACTGAAGCTTTCTTT
CASSYGVGVVTEAFF
>TRBV9|.|TRBJ1-3|.
TGTGCCAGCAGCGCCGGGACAAAAGGCGGAAACACCATATATTTT
CASSAGTKGGNTIYF
>TRBV28|.|TRBJ2-3|.
TGTGCCAGCAGTTTCCCCAGGGGATTGCACTCAGATACGCAGTATTTT
CASSFPRGLHSDTQYF
>TRBV6-2/TRBV6-3|.|TRBJ2-1|few
TGTGCCAGCAGTTACCGAAGGGGTGATGAGCAGTTCTTC
CASSYRRGDEQFF
>TRBV7-7|TRBD1|TRBJ2-1|.
TGTGCCAGCAGCTCCGGGACAGGGGGCATTGATGAGCAGTTCTTC
CASSSGTGGIDEQFF
>TRBV9|TRBD1|TRBJ2-1|.
TGTGCCAGCAGCGTAGGGACAGGGGGGCTTGAGCAGTTCTTC
CASSVGTGGLEQFF
>TRBV28|.|TRBJ1-2|once
TGTGCCAGCAGTTTATTGACCAGGCCCCGCTACACCTTC
CASSLLTRPRYTF
>TRBV7-9|TRBD2|TRBJ2-7|.
TGTGTCGTGGGGACTAGCCCTAAGGAGCAGTACTTC
CVVGTSPKEQYF
>TRBV27|.|TRBJ2-1|.
TGTGCCAGCAGTTTAGCGGGCCCCTACAATGAGCAGTTCTTC
CASSLAGPYNEQFF
>TRBV30|TRBD1|TRBJ1-2|.
TGTGCCTGGATAATACAGGGGGCAAATGGAGGCTACACCTTC
CAWIIQGANGGYTF
>TRBV5-1|.|TRBJ2-1|.
TGCGCCAGCAGCACTTTGGAGGGAATCGATGAGCAGTTCTTC
CASSTLEGIDEQFF
>TRBV11-2|.|TRBJ1-6|.
TGTGCCAGCAGCTCGCTCGACCGGAGCTCCTATAATTCACCCCTCCACTTT
CASSSLDRSSYNSPLHF
>TRBV24-1|TRBD1|TRBJ2-3|.
TGTGCCACCAGTGATCCCCTAATGGGACAGGGGCGTGCAGATACGCAGTATTTT
CATSDPLMGQGRADTQYF